This is a list of T cell receptor beta chains from one sample in a study of T cell responses to AZD1222 COVID-19 vaccine. TCRdb's table, derived via immunoSEQ multiplex PCR, lists solely in-frame clones and lacks some. The sample consists of 130,000 to 150,000 clones, roughly nine tenths of them appearing once. The source material was peripheral blood, sampled on day 0 of AZD1222 vaccination. These receptors were collected from an adult in good health. The CDR3 runs from the conserved cysteine through the conserved F or W. D genes are given only for firm matches. Where a row states a size, it is once, few, many or the class of an expanded clone; other rows omit it.

>TRBV30|.|14|TRBJ1-3|.
CAWRLQSSGNTIYF
TGTGCCTGGAGGCTCCAGAGCTCTGGAAACACCATATATTTT
>TRBV7-2|.|18|TRBJ2-3|TRBD2
CASSPQRGVAGRTDTQYF
TGTGCCAGCAGCCCACAACGGGGGGTAGCGGGACGCACAGATACGCAGTATTTT
>TRBV5-1|.|13|TRBJ2-1|.
CASSLLGYNEQFF
TGCGCCAGCAGCTTGTTGGGGTACAATGAGCAGTTCTTC
>TRBV6-5|.|12|TRBJ2-7|.
CASSSRAGRQYF
TGTGCCAGCAGTTCCCGCGCGGGTCGGCAGTACTTC
>TRBV9|.|13|TRBJ2-7|.
CASSVGQDYEQYF
TGTGCCAGCAGCGTAGGACAGGACTACGAGCAGTACTTC
>TRBV27|.|14|TRBJ1-2|.
CASTPGGSNYGYTF
TGTGCCAGCACTCCGGGGGGGAGTAACTATGGCTACACCTTC
>TRBV7-9|.|19|TRBJ1-2|TRBD1
CASSKIPPMKTTGPHGYTF
TGTGCCAGCAGCAAAATACCCCCCATGAAAACGACAGGGCCCCATGGCTACACCTTC
>TRBV4-1|.|15|TRBJ2-1|.
CASSQEVGSYNEQFF
TGCGCCAGCAGCCAAGAAGTCGGGAGCTACAATGAGCAGTTCTTC
>TRBV4-1|.|18|TRBJ2-6|.
CASSQAVQLRAGANVLTF
TGCGCCAGCAGCCAAGCCGTACAACTGAGGGCTGGGGCCAACGTCCTGACTTTC
>TRBV4-3|.|13|TRBJ2-2|.
CASSQEGGWELFF
TGCGCCAGCAGCCAAGAGGGAGGCTGGGAGCTGTTTTTT
>TRBV12-3/TRBV12-4|.|11|TRBJ1-2|.
CASSLAGGYTF
TGTGCCAGCAGTTTAGCGGGGGGCTACACCTTC
>TRBV7-2|.|14|TRBJ1-1|.
CASRSGLGHTEAFF
TGTGCCAGCAGATCAGGGTTAGGTCACACTGAAGCTTTCTTT
>TRBV2|.|12|TRBJ1-2|.
CASSVEGYGYTF
TGTGCCAGCAGTGTCGAGGGTTATGGCTACACCTTC
>TRBV7-3|.|14|TRBJ1-1|TRBD1
CASSQGQEYTEAFF
TGTGCCAGCAGCCAGGGACAGGAGTACACTGAAGCTTTCTTT
>TRBV7-2|.|19|TRBJ2-7|.
CASSLVAIQPGRSTYEQYF
TGTGCCAGCAGCTTAGTCGCAATCCAGCCGGGGAGGTCCACCTACGAGCAGTACTTC
>TRBV9|.|14|TRBJ2-5|.
CASSALGLQETQYF
TGTGCCAGCAGCGCCCTAGGGTTGCAAGAGACCCAGTACTTC
>TRBV4-2|.|13|TRBJ2-7|.
CASSQEVSYEQYF
TGTGCCAGCAGCCAAGAGGTCAGCTACGAGCAGTACTTC
>TRBV18|.|13|TRBJ1-1|.
CASSEERATEAFF
TGTGCCAGCTCAGAGGAGAGAGCCACTGAAGCTTTCTTT
>TRBV18|once|13|TRBJ1-4|.
CASSSGTSEKLFF
TGTGCCAGCTCCTCGGGAACTTCAGAAAAACTGTTTTTT
>TRBV6-5|.|15|TRBJ1-5|TRBD1
CASSQQGRRNQPQHF
TGTGCCAGCAGTCAACAGGGGCGTCGCAATCAGCCCCAGCATTTT
>TRBV3-1/TRBV3-2|.|17|TRBJ2-1|.
CASSLRSPIHSDNEQFF
TGTGCCAGCAGCCTTAGGTCTCCCATTCATTCCGACAATGAGCAGTTCTTC